This is a list of T cell receptor beta chains from one sample in a study of blood T cell repertoires in COVID-19. Data came from immunoSEQ multiplex PCR; TCRdb stores just in-frame clones and leaves some out. The sample contains 95,000 to 150,000 clones, roughly 89% of which appear only once. Sequencing was performed on peripheral blood. These TCRs come from a woman between 55 and 75 years old with COVID-19, enrolled during active disease. The conserved cysteine and the conserved F or W are not part of the CDR3 here. The D gene is left open where the match is weak.

v_call d_call cdr3_aa
TRBV5-8 NA ASTFALSSYNEQF
TRBV29-1 TRBD2 SVGAGGIAYEQY
TRBV2 NA ASSGQPNTEAF
TRBV9 TRBD2 ASSVAPGLAGGFEQF
TRBV3-1/TRBV3-2 TRBD2 ASSSYGGVGELF
TRBV18 NA ASSPGFRDSGNTIY
TRBV3-1/TRBV3-2 TRBD2 ASSQGGRGGSVETQY
TRBV12-5 NA ASGLRHTQY
TRBV10-3 NA AISESAVRKNTEAF
TRBV6-2/TRBV6-3 NA ASSQGFRAEFTEAF
TRBV18 NA ASSPRGEGQPQH
TRBV6-2/TRBV6-3 NA ASSYSRGDMNTEAF
TRBV19 TRBD1 ASRYRGENTEAF
TRBV6-6 NA ASSWQTRRVDYGYT
TRBV5-1 NA ASSLGGTPSGETQY
TRBV21-1 NA ASSPQSRGSDEQY
TRBV5-1 TRBD1 ASSLGDRDGYT
TRBV11-2 NA ASSLAQGTQPQH
TRBV4-2 NA ASSPQRGNEKLF
TRBV18 NA ASSPSGTGTGELF
TRBV7-2 TRBD1 ASSLEPRGGNTIY
TRBV7-2 TRBD2 ASSLRTSGRFEQF
TRBV2 TRBD1 ASRQEGAGSPLH
TRBV12-3/TRBV12-4 NA ASSLASQETQY
TRBV5-1 TRBD1 ASSLTGGRGDTQY
TRBV3-1/TRBV3-2 NA ASSHFPSDRNTEAF
TRBV7-9 NA ASSKPQGWGTEAF
TRBV19 TRBD1 ASSIAPPGGIYGYT
TRBV4-3 NA ASSQNRGNTIY
TRBV18 TRBD1 ASSPLGQGTDTQY
TRBV18 NA ASSPARGAGYT
TRBV27 NA ASSFGTGSSVPQH
TRBV7-2 NA ASSRQHTGELF
TRBV3-1/TRBV3-2 NA ASSQDRFNSPLH
TRBV6-2/TRBV6-3 NA ASSRQDWEQY
TRBV5-1 TRBD1 ASSLNWDRGAF
TRBV11-2 NA ASSWSGTEAF
TRBV7-2 NA ASSLVGRVDGYT
TRBV7-2 NA ASSPGLANIQY
TRBV18 NA ASSRGSGNTIY
TRBV6-5 NA ASTQAPSGEAF
TRBV19 TRBD1 ASSIGDRGYEKLF
TRBV7-9 NA ASSNLERYVDYGYT
TRBV19 NA ASSSGLSYEAF
TRBV10-2 TRBD1 ASSVGQGAAEQY
TRBV5-8 NA ASSLGSSISGNTIY
TRBV4-2 TRBD1 ASSQEGTGANEKLF
TRBV3-1/TRBV3-2 NA ASSQGGRKLF
TRBV19 NA ASRRDSQETQY
TRBV7-8 TRBD1 ASSFDRGLNEQY
TRBV11-2 TRBD1 ASSRTGYEQY
TRBV28 NA ASTSGVEKLF